This is a list of T cell receptor beta chains from one sample in a study of glioma-infiltrating T cells after dendritic cell vaccination. TCRdb keeps only in-frame clones here, not all; method: immunoSEQ multiplex PCR. The sample includes roughly 80,000 clones, around 87% of them seen just once. The source material was blood, sampled after dendritic cell vaccination. The source is a human donor with glioblastoma. Both conserved end residues are part of each CDR3. Fields, in order: J gene, V gene, clone size, D gene, CDR3 DNA, CDR3 protein. The D gene is left open where the match is weak. Size is stated for part of the rows, as once, few or many counts, or as a class when the clone is expanded.

TRBJ2-2 TRBV11-2 . . TGTGCCAGCAGCTTAGAGTATCGGCAGGGCAGGGCCGGGGAGCTGTTTTTT CASSLEYRQGRAGELFF
TRBJ2-1 TRBV29-1 once . TGCAGCGTTGTAGGAGGGATCAATCTTGATGAGCAGTTCTTC CSVVGGINLDEQFF
TRBJ1-2 TRBV19 . TRBD1 TGTGCCAGTAGTATTTCATACGGGCGGGGACAGAGTCCCTATGGCTACACCTTC CASSISYGRGQSPYGYTF
TRBJ2-7 TRBV6-6 . TRBD1 TGTGCCAGCAGTTACTCAGGACAGGGGGCTTACGAGCAGTACTTC CASSYSGQGAYEQYF
TRBJ2-2 TRBV29-1 . . TGCAGCGTTGAATCTGGGGGGGCGAGCACCGGGGAGCTGTTTTTT CSVESGGASTGELFF
TRBJ2-3 TRBV5-5 . . TGTGCCAGCAGCTTCGGGACTAGCACAGATACGCAGTATTTT CASSFGTSTDTQYF
TRBJ2-1 TRBV5-1 . . TGCGCCAGCAGCTTGGAGGCGGGGTCTTACAATGAGCAGTTCTTC CASSLEAGSYNEQFF
TRBJ2-6 TRBV14 few . TGTGCCAGCAGCCAAGGACTGGCCTCTGGGGCCAACGTCCTGACTTTC CASSQGLASGANVLTF
TRBJ2-1 TRBV6-1 . TRBD1 TGTGCCAGCAGTGATCCCATGGACAGGGGAAGAAATGAGCAGTTCTTC CASSDPMDRGRNEQFF
TRBJ2-3 TRBV2 once . TGTGCCAGCAGACCCCTTGGCGGTGTCGCCACAGATACGCAGTATTTT CASRPLGGVATDTQYF
TRBJ2-5 TRBV7-9 . . TGTTCCAATGGGCTCCCCGAGACCCAGTACTTC CSNGLPETQYF
TRBJ1-6 TRBV2 few . TGTGCCAGCAGTGGTACGGTCTATAATTCACCCCTCCACTTT CASSGTVYNSPLHF
TRBJ2-7 TRBV7-9 few . TGTGCCAGCAGCGCAGACAGCGCGGGGTACTACGAGCAGTACTTC CASSADSAGYYEQYF